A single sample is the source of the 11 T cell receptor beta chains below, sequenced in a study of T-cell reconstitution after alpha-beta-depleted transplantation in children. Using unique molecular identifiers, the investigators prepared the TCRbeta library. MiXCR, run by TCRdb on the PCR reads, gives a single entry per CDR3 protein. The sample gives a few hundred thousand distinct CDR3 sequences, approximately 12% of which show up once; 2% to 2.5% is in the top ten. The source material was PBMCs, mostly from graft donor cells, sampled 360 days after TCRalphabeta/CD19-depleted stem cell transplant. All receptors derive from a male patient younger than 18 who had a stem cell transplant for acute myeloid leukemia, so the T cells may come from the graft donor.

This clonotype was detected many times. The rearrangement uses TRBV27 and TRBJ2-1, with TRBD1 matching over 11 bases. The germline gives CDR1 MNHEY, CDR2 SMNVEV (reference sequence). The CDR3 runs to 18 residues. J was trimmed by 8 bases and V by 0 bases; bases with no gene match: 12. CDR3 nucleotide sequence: TGTGCCAGCAGTTTATCGCATCCGGGACAGGGGGTAAACGATGAGCAGTTCTTC. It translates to CASSLSHPGQGVNDEQFF.

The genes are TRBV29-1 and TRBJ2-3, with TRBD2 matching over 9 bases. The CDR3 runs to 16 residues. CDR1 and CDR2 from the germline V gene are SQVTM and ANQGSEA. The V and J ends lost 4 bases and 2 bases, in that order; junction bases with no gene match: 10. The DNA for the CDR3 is TGCAGCGTTGTCGGCGGGAGGGCCAGGGCCACAGATACGCAGTATTTT. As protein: CSVVGGRARATDTQYF.

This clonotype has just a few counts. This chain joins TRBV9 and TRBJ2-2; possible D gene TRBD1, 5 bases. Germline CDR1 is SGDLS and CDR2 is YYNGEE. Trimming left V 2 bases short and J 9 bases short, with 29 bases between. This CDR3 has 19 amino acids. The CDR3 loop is CASSVSSKSWQGAHRELFF. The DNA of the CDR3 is TGTGCCAGCAGCGTGTCCTCTAAGTCTTGGCAGGGTGCACACCGGGAGCTGTTTTTT.

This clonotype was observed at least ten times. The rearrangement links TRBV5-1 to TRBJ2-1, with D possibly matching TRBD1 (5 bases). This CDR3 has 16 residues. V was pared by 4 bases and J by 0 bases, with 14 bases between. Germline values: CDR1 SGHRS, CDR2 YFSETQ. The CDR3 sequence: CASSPQTVPSYNEQFF. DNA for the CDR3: TGCGCCAGCAGCCCCCAGACAGTTCCCTCCTACAATGAGCAGTTCTTC.

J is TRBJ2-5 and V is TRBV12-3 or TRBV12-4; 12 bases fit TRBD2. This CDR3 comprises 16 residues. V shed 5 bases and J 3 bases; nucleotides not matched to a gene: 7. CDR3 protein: CASSPRTSGDKETQYF. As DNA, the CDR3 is TGTGCCAGCAGTCCACGGACTAGCGGGGATAAAGAGACCCAGTACTTC.

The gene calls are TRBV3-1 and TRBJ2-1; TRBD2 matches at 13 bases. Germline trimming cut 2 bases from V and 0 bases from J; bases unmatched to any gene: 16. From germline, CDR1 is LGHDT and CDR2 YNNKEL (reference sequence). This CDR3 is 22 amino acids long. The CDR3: CASSQNTWTGRTSGSSYNEQFF. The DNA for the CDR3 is TGTGCCAGCAGCCAAAACACCTGGACAGGAAGGACTAGCGGGAGCTCCTACAATGAGCAGTTCTTC.

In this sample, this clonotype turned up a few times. DNA of the CDR3: TGCGCCAGCAGCAACCCGGGACAGGGCTACCATGGCTACACCTTC. It is translated as CASSNPGQGYHGYTF. V and J are TRBV5-1 and TRBJ1-2; TRBD1 aligns across 9 bases. The trim removed 4 bases at V and 6 bases at J, leaving 10 bases unmatched. The CDR3 spans 15 residues. Germline V gene sequence: CDR1 SGHRS, CDR2 YFSETQ.

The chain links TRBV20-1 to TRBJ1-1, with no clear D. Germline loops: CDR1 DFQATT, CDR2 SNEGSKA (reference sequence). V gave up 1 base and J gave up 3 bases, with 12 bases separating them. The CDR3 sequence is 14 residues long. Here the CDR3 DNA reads TGCAGTGCTAGAGTTGGAACTCTCTACACTGAAGCTTTCTTT. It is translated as CSARVGTLYTEAFF.

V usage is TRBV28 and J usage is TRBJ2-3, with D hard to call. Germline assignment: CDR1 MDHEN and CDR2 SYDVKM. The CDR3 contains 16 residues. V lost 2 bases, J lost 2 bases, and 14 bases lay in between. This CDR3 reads CASSLAIPPHTDTQYF. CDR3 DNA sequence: TGTGCCAGCAGTTTAGCTATCCCCCCCCACACAGATACGCAGTATTTT. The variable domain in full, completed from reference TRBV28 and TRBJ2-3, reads DVKVTQSSRYLVKRTGEKVFLECVQDMDHENMFWYRQDPGLGLRLIYFSYDVKMKEKGDIPEGYSVSREKKERFSLILESASTNQTSMYLCASSLAIPPHTDTQYFGPGTRLTVL.

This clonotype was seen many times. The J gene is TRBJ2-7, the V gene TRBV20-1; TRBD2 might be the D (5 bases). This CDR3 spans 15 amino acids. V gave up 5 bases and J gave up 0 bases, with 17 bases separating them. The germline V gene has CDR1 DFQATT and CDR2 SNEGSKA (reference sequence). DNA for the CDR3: TGCAGTGCTGGAATAGATAGCGCGAGCTCCTACGAGCAGTACTTC. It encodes CSAGIDSASSYEQYF.

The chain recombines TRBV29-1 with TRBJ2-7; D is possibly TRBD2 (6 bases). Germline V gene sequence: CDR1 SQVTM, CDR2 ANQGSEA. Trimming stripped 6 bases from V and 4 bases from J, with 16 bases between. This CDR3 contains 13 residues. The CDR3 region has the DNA TGCAGCGTAGGCCTTCGGGAGAGGTACGAGCAGTACTTC. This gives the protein CSVGLRERYEQYF.